Sequencing of this T cell receptor (beta chain) was carried out in a study of CD8 T cells in Susac syndrome. TCR beta was sequenced from blood CD8+ and CD4+ T cells. Relapsing-remitting disease, either stable or active, was present in the multiple sclerosis controls, who were treatment-naive patients. TEMRA cells were FACS-enriched, while CD8+ and CD4+ T cells were negatively isolated. The CDR3 consists of 13 residues. Germline CDR1 and CDR2: SGDLS and YYNGEE. The germline V and J ends were trimmed by 1 base and 6 bases, with 10 bases remaining between them. Reverse transcription used about 0.5 to 1 ug RNA and random hexamers. Multiplex immunoSEQ PCR targeted 54 Vbeta and 13 Jbeta TCR beta segments. TCRdb reanalysed the immunoSEQ multiplex PCR reads using MiXCR and keeps one entry per CDR3 protein. The data contain around 280,000 distinct CDR3 sequences, about 85% of them singletons.

The sample was CD8+ T cells from PBMCs. The chain links TRBV9 to TRBJ1-2; TRBD1 is a possible D gene (5 bases). The receptor's source is a human donor with multiple sclerosis. The CDR3 bases are TGTGCCAGCAGCGTAACGGGCAGGGATGGCTACACCTTC. It specifies CASSVTGRDGYTF. Together with reference TRBV9 and TRBJ1-2, the CDR3 gives the full variable domain: DSGVTQTPKHLITATGQRVTLRCSPRSGDLSVYWYQQSLDQGLQFLIQYYNGEERAKGNILERFSAQQFPDLHSELNLSSLELGDSALYFCASSVTGRDGYTFGSGTRLTVV.